Listed here are 22 T cell receptor beta chains from one sample, sequenced in a study of T cell repertoires in cytomegalovirus infection. These TCRs are of unknown antigen specificity. From the reads, TCRdb called clonotypes with MiXCR, one entry per CDR3 protein. The table has about 570,000 distinct CDR3 sequences, over 35% seen once. This specimen consisted of cultured PBMCs, obtained from culture after CMV antigen stimulation. These receptors came from a human donor in good health (CMV status not recorded). Some clones in this sample may be carry-over from other donors' samples.

This sequence joins TRBV10-3 and TRBJ2-7; 11 bases fit TRBD2. This CDR3 is built from 15 residues. Trimming at V came to 3 bases and at J to 3 bases, leaving 4 bases not matched to a gene. Germline CDR1 ENHRY, CDR2 SYGVKD. The CDR3 is CAISEPTSGIYEQYF. DNA of the CDR3: TGTGCCATCAGTGAACCGACTAGCGGGATCTACGAGCAGTACTTC.

This clonotype was observed at least ten times. The rearrangement links TRBV7-2 to TRBJ1-1; D possibly corresponds to TRBD1 (6 bases). V lost 4 bases and J 3 bases, leaving 18 bases between the germline ends. In germline, CDR1 is SGHTA, CDR2 FQGNSA. This CDR3 spans 16 amino acids. The CDR3: CASSSILTGSYTEAFF. The CDR3 nucleotides read TGTGCCAGCAGCTCAATTCTGACAGGATCATACACTGAAGCTTTCTTT.

The rearrangement links TRBV2 to TRBJ1-1; D is perhaps TRBD1 (5 bases). Per the germline V gene, CDR1 is SNHLY and CDR2 is FYNNEI. The V gene lost 6 bases and the J gene lost 6 bases, with 23 bases spanning the gap. The CDR3 sequence is 16 residues long. The CDR3: CASSLRATQTTAEAFF. As DNA, the CDR3 is TGTGCCAGCAGCCTCAGGGCGACACAAACAACGGCTGAAGCTTTCTTT. The full variable domain, rest sourced from reference TRBV2 and TRBJ1-1, is EPEVTQTPSHQVTQMGQEVILRCVPISNHLYFYWYRQILGQKVEFLVSFYNNEISEKSEIFDDQFSVERPDGSNFTLKIRSTKLEDSAMYFCASSLRATQTTAEAFFGQGTRLTVV.

This clonotype was detected many times. The DNA of the CDR3 is TGTGCCAGCATCAGGGACAGGGTATTTTCTGGGGCCAACGTCCTGACTTTC. It yields the protein CASIRDRVFSGANVLTF. This chain joins TRBV12-3 or TRBV12-4 and TRBJ2-6; 9 nucleotides line up with TRBD1. Unmatched junction bases numbered 8, after V lost 7 bases and J lost 1 base. CDR3 length: 17 amino acids.

CDR3 protein: CASSLPGLRDEQYF. CDR3 sequence (DNA): TGTGCCAGCAGCTTACCGGGCCTACGGGACGAGCAGTACTTC. V is TRBV5-6 and J is TRBJ2-7; D ambiguous. V gave up 2 bases and J gave up 5 bases, with 14 bases separating them. The CDR3 has 14 residues. Looked up from germline, CDR1 is SGHDT and CDR2 is YYEEEE.

The chain joins TRBV12-3 or TRBV12-4 to TRBJ1-6; TRBD1 might be the D (5 bases). V was shortened by 5 bases and J by 0 bases, with 8 bases between the two germline ends. The CDR3 is made up of 15 amino acids. As DNA, the CDR3 is TGTGCCAGCAGTGGGGACCGCTCCTATAATTCACCCCTCCACTTT. Encoded protein: CASSGDRSYNSPLHF.

In the case of this clonotype: The junction does not match germline at one end; this may be a read error. J is TRBJ2-7 and V is TRBV7-4, with D possibly matching TRBD1 (6 bases). The length of the CDR3 is 15 residues. The germline V gene encodes CDR1 SGHVT and CDR2 SQSDAQ. CDR3 DNA: TGTGCCAGCAGCTTACCAGGGGACATGGTCAACGAGCAGTACTTT. Its translation: CASSLPGDMVNEQYF.

This chain links TRBV7-9 with TRBJ1-2; D is unresolved. From germline, CDR1 is SEHNR and CDR2 FQNEAQ (reference sequence). Trimming pared 5 bases from V and 0 bases from J, leaving 10 bases between. The CDR3 is 14 residues long. The CDR3 region is CASSRRGTNYGYTF. The CDR3 bases are TGTGCCAGCAGCCGACGAGGGACTAACTATGGCTACACCTTC.

In this sample, this clonotype turned up a few times. The CDR3 DNA reads TGTGCCAGCAGTTTATTGGCACTATTAAGTATCGATGAGCAGTTCTTC. This encodes CASSLLALLSIDEQFF. This sequence joins TRBV12-3 or TRBV12-4 and TRBJ2-1; D remains ambiguous. This CDR3 contains 16 residues. V gave up 2 bases and J gave up 8 bases, with 19 bases separating them.

V is TRBV6-2 or TRBV6-3 and J is TRBJ2-1; 7 bases line up with TRBD2. V was clipped by 2 bases and J by 6 bases; unmatched bases: 7. In germline, CDR1 is MNHEY, CDR2 SVGEGT. The CDR3 length is 15 residues. CDR3 in DNA: TGTGCCAGCAGTTACGAGGCGGGAGAAGGCAATGAGCAGTTCTTC. As protein: CASSYEAGEGNEQFF.

This clonotype occurred many times. The genes are TRBV12-3 or TRBV12-4 and TRBJ2-3, with 10 bases aligning to TRBD1. Trimming removed 6 bases from V and 3 bases from J; junction bases left unmatched: 9. The CDR3 has 16 amino acids. Written as DNA, the CDR3 is TGTGCCAGCAGCTATTCGGGACAGGGGTTGACAGATACGCAGTATTTT. This encodes CASSYSGQGLTDTQYF.

The chain employs TRBV28 and TRBJ1-6, with 9 bases identical to TRBD1. CDR3 length: 15 amino acids. Looked up from germline, CDR1 is MDHEN and CDR2 is SYDVKM. The V gene end was trimmed by 5 bases and the J gene end by 9 bases; junction bases not matched to a gene: 8. The CDR3 sequence: CASSPTGGGGSPLHF. The CDR3, as DNA: TGTGCCAGCAGTCCCACAGGGGGCGGTGGTTCACCCCTCCACTTT.

This clonotype occurred a few times. This rearrangement joins TRBV4-3 to TRBJ2-7; D may be TRBD2 (6 bases). From germline, CDR1 is LGHNA and CDR2 YSLEER. The V end lost 0 bases, the J end lost 9 bases, and 12 bases lay between the germline ends. This CDR3 contains 13 residues. CDR3 sequence (DNA): TGCGCCAGCAGCCAAGATATGAGGGAGGTGCAGTACTTC. It encodes CASSQDMREVQYF.

This chain connects TRBV19 to TRBJ2-2, with TRBD2 identical over 7 bases. The V gene end was trimmed by 3 bases and the J gene end by 4 bases; junction bases not matched to a gene: 8. CDR1 and CDR2 from the germline V gene are LNHDA and SQIVND (reference sequence). This CDR3 comprises 16 residues. The CDR3 nucleotides are TGTGCCAGTAGTATCCCCAAGCGGGGAGTCACCGGGGAGCTGTTTTTT. This translates into CASSIPKRGVTGELFF.

In this sample, this clonotype turned up a few times. The chain uses TRBV10-3 and TRBJ1-1; the D is unclear. The CDR3 contains 12 residues. The ends were cut back, 4 bases at V and 7 bases at J, with 10 bases in the middle. Germline CDR1 and CDR2: ENHRY and SYGVKD. DNA for the CDR3: TGTGCCATCAGTGGGGCCCGGAATGAAGCTTTCTTT. This codes for CAISGARNEAFF.

This clonotype was counted many times. The chain has TRBV7-8 and TRBJ1-1; no definite D call. The CDR3 has 13 amino acids. Germline CDR1 and CDR2: SGHVS and FQNEAQ. Trimming stripped 7 bases from V and 1 base from J, with 10 bases between. In DNA, the CDR3 is TGTGCCAGCACCTACTGGGGGAACACTGAAGCTTTCTTT. This sequence encodes CASTYWGNTEAFF.

V usage is TRBV10-3 and J usage is TRBJ2-5; a weak D match, TRBD2 (5 bases). Germline assignment: CDR1 ENHRY and CDR2 SYGVKD. V shed 0 bases and J shed 4 bases, with 6 bases lying between them. The CDR3 is 13 residues long. CDR3 region: CAISESRGETQYF. The CDR3 nucleotides read TGTGCCATCAGTGAGTCCCGGGGAGAGACCCAGTACTTC.

The chain employs TRBV7-3 and TRBJ1-1, with D perhaps matching TRBD1 (5 bases). Looked up from germline, CDR1 is SGHTA and CDR2 is FQGTGA. Trimming pared 7 bases from V and 1 base from J, leaving 7 bases between. The CDR3 spans 12 residues. DNA of the CDR3: TGTGCCAGCAACACAGGGAACACTGAAGCTTTCTTT. It translates to CASNTGNTEAFF.

As concerns this clonotype: A junction boundary mismatches the germline segment, possibly from a read error. The chain employs TRBV7-2 and TRBJ2-7; 9 nucleotides line up with TRBD2. Per germline, CDR1 SGHTA and CDR2 FQGNSA. This CDR3 is built from 14 residues. For the CDR3, the DNA is TGTTCCAGCAGCGCTCCGGGACTAGCTCACGAGCAGTACTTC. Translation: CSSSAPGLAHEQYF. Supplemented by reference TRBV7-2 and TRBJ2-7, the full variable domain reads GAGVSQSPSNKVTEKGKDVELRCDPISGHTALYWYRQSLGQGLEFLIYFQGNSAPDKSGLPSDRFSAERTGGSVSTLTIQRTQQEDSAVYLCSSSAPGLAHEQYFGPGTRLTVT.

A single count supports this clonotype. This sequence joins TRBV12-5 and TRBJ2-1; 7 bases are shared with TRBD1. CDR1 and CDR2 from the germline V gene are LGHNT and FRNRAP. The J segment lost 1 base and the V segment lost 1 base, leaving 7 bases of the junction unmatched. CDR3 length: 17 residues. The CDR3 loop reads CASGLGQGSRSYNEQFF. For the CDR3, the DNA is TGTGCTAGTGGTTTGGGACAGGGTTCGCGTTCCTACAATGAGCAGTTCTTC.

This chain connects TRBV7-2 to TRBJ2-7; possible D gene TRBD2, 5 bases. V lost 3 bases, J lost 1 base, and 19 bases lay in between. The CDR3 is 17 residues long. Germline values: CDR1 SGHTA, CDR2 FQGNSA. CDR3 sequence reads: CASSFSSERTKSYEQYF. The CDR3 bases are TGTGCCAGCAGCTTTTCGTCGGAGCGGACCAAATCCTACGAGCAGTACTTC.

V gene TRBV4-1 combines with J gene TRBJ1-5; TRBD1 is a possible D gene (6 bases). Germline lookup yields CDR1 MGHRA and CDR2 YSYEKL. With 2 bases removed from V and 6 bases from J, the gap between germline ends came to 20 bases. This CDR3 is built from 17 residues. Written as DNA, the CDR3 is TGCGCCAGCAGCCAAAAAGGGAGCCAGGGGACCGGTCAGCCCCAGCATTTT. Translating it yields CASSQKGSQGTGQPQHF.